This T cell receptor beta chain was identified during a study of T cells expressing NK-cell markers. For each CDR3 protein, TCRdb gives one entry from its re-call of the 5' RACE reads, without DNA. The sample data list 300,000 or so distinct CDR3 sequences. The CDR3 runs to 16 residues. The chain employs TRBV12-3 or TRBV12-4 and TRBJ2-5; absent DNA, TCRdb's TRBD1 call cannot be checked. Sequencing was done on a sample of blood T cells: a sorted CD56 or NKG2C T cell subset, CD4+ or CD8+ T cells, or bulk PBMC T cells (not recorded which). The TCR originated in a woman between 18 and 69 years old in good health. The CDR3 loop reads CASSLGPGLYQETQYF.